The clone carrying this T cell receptor beta chain was seen only a few times. Its antigen remains unidentified. The V end lost 5 bases, the J end lost 3 bases, and 14 bases lay between the germline ends. This CDR3 comprises 15 residues. Germline CDR1 and CDR2: LNHDA and SQIVND (reference sequence). The sample originates from a study of beta chain features in type 1 diabetes. Regarding the study as a whole: It was possible that PCR favored shorter templates, equally so in patients and controls. Shorter TCRB CDR3s, moderately but significantly so, marked every one of the four CD4+ subsets in Type 1 diabetes patients. VDJ junctions from patients with type 1 diabetes contained fewer insertions and more deletions. A closer apparent resemblance between naive, central memory and Treg TCRB repertoires was seen in patients than in healthy donors.

CD45RO/CCR7/CD25/CD127/CD95/CD27 separated CD4+ naive, central memory, regulatory and stem cell-like memory cells by sorting. Investigators reverse transcribed all isolated RNA, so they sequenced expressed TCRB transcripts. TCRdb keeps only in-frame clones here, not all; method: immunoSEQ multiplex PCR. The sample consists of around 150,000 clones, around 63% of them appearing once. The chain carries TRBV19 and TRBJ2-1; D is possibly TRBD2 (6 bases). This clonotype was obtained from a man aged 30-40 years with type 1 diabetes. The specimen was naive CD4+ T cells from blood. Here the CDR3 reads CASSGPKTSYNEQFF. DNA for the CDR3: TGTGCCAGTAGTGGCCCCAAGACTAGCTACAATGAGCAGTTCTTC.